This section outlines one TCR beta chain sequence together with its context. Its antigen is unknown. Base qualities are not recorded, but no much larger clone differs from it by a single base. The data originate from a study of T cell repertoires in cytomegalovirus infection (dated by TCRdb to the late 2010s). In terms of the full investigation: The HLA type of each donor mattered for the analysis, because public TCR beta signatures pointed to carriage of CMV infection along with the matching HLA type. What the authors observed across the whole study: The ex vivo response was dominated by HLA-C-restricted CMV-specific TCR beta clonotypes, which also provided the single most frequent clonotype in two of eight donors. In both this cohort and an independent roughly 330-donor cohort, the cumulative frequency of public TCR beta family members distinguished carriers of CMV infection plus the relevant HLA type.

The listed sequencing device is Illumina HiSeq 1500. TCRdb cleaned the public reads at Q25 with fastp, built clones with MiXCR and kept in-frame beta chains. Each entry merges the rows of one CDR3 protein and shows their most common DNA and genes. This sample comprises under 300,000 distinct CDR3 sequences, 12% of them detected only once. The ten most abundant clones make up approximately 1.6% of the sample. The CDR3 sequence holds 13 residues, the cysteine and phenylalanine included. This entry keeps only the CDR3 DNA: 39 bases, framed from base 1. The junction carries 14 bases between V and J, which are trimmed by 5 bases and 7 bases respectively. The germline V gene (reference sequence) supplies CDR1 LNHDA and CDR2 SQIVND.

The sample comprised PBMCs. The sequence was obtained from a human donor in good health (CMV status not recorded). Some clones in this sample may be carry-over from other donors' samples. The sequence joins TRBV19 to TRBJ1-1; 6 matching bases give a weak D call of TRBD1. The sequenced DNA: TGTGCCAGTAGTCCCGACAGGTCTCATGAAGCTTTCTTT. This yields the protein CASSPDRSHEAFF. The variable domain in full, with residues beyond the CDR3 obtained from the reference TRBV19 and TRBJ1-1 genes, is DGGITQSPKYLFRKEGQNVTLSCEQNLNHDAMYWYRQDPGQGLRLIYYSQIVNDFQKGDIAEGYSVSREKKESFPLTVTSAQKNPTAFYLCASSPDRSHEAFFGQGTRLTVV.